The 2 T cell receptor beta chains below all came from one sample that was sequenced in a study of blood T cell repertoires in COVID-19. The table came from immunoSEQ multiplex PCR; TCRdb's copy has only in-frame clones and leaves some out. The repertoire has 200,000 to 250,000 clones, 80% to 90% of them found once; the top ten carry 4.5% to 7.5%. Sequencing was performed on peripheral blood. Receptor source: a man older than 75 with acute or convalescent COVID-19.

The chain recombines TRBV28 with TRBJ1-3, with 11 bases fitting TRBD1. This CDR3 has 17 residues. In germline, CDR1 is MDHEN, CDR2 SYDVKM. The ends lost 8 bases at V and 3 bases at J; junction bases unmatched: 12. CDR3 amino acids: CASRTGGSFASGNTIYF. CDR3 nucleotides: TGTGCCAGCCGGACAGGGGGCAGTTTCGCTAGTGGAAACACCATATATTTT. The full variable domain, its missing parts supplied by reference TRBV28 and TRBJ1-3, is DVKVTQSSRYLVKRTGEKVFLECVQDMDHENMFWYRQDPGLGLRLIYFSYDVKMKEKGDIPEGYSVSREKKERFSLILESASTNQTSMYLCASRTGGSFASGNTIYFGEGSWLTVV.

V gene TRBV27 combines with J gene TRBJ2-7; TRBD2 agrees at 9 bases. The length of the CDR3 is 14 residues. CDR1 is MNHEY and CDR2 is SMNVEV in the germline V gene (reference sequence). V lost 8 bases, J lost 1 base, and 6 bases stayed unmatched. The CDR3 region is CASYPLAGSYEQYF. The DNA for the CDR3 is TGTGCCAGCTATCCCCTAGCGGGGTCCTACGAGCAGTACTTC.